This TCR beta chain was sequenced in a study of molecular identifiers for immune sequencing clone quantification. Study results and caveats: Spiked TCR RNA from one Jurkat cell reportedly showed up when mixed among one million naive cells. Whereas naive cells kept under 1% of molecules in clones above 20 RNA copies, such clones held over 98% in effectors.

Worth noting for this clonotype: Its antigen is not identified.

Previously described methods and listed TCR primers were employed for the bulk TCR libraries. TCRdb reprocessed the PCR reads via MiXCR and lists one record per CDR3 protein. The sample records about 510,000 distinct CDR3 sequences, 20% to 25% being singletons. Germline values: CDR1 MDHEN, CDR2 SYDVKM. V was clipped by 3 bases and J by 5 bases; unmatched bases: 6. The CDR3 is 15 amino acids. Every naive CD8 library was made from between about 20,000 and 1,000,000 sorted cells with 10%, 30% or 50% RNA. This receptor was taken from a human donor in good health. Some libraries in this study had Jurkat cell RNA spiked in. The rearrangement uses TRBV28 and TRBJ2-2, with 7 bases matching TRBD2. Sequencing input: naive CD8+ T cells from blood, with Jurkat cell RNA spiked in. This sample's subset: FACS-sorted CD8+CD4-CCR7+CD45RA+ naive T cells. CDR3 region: CASSFLLGGTGELFF. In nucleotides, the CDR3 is TGTGCCAGCAGTTTCTTGTTGGGGGGGACCGGGGAGCTGTTTTTT. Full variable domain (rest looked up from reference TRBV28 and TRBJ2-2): DVKVTQSSRYLVKRTGEKVFLECVQDMDHENMFWYRQDPGLGLRLIYFSYDVKMKEKGDIPEGYSVSREKKERFSLILESASTNQTSMYLCASSFLLGGTGELFFGEGSRLTVL.